Given below is one T cell receptor beta chain in context. Its antigen is not known. This record belongs to a study of shared clonotypes between healthy human individuals. General observations from the study: Estimated richness values were generally larger in naive subsets than in memory subsets. For naive CD4 cells, roughly 5.5% of clonotypes were shared across a few donors. Relative to their counterparts shared across all four donors, non-shared clonotypes exhibited diminished generation probabilities.

CDR1 is MDHEN, CDR2 SYDVKM, per germline. V was clipped by 5 bases and J by 5 bases, with 21 bases between them. The CDR3 runs 16 residues. Samples underwent the assay at deep level. Generated by immunoSEQ multiplex PCR, the TCRdb table keeps only in-frame clones and is missing some. The table lists some 2.4 million clones, 93% of them singletons. The clonotype comes from a man aged 18 to 29 in good health. Some clones in this sample may be carry-over from other donors' samples. V and J are TRBV28 and TRBJ1-1, with TRBD1 as a possible D gene (6 bases). The sequenced sample consisted of naive CD4+ T cells from PBMCs. The subset here: CD45RA+ positively selected. Written as DNA, the CDR3 is TGTGCCAGCAGTGCTCGGGGGGGGGCTAGAAAAACTGAAGCTTTCTTT. Translation: CASSARGGARKTEAFF.